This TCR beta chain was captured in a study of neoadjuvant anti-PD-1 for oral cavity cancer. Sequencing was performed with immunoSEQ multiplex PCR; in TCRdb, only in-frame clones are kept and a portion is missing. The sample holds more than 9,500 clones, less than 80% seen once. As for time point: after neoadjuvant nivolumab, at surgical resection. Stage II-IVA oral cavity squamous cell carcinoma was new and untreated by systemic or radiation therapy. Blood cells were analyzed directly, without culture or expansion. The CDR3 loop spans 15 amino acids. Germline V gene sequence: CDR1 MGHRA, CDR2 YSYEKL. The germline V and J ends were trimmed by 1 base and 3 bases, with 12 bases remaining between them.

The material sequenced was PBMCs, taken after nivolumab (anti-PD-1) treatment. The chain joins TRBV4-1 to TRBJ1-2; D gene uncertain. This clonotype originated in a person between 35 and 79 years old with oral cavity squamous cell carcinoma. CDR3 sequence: CASSQGTSFDYGYTF. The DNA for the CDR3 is TGCGCCAGCAGCCAAGGGACGTCGTTCGACTATGGCTACACCTTC.